This T cell receptor (beta chain) was sequenced during a study of OX40 agonist ivuxolimab in advanced cancers. Overall study context: Enrolled patients in dose escalation had cancers that were hepatocellular carcinoma, melanoma, renal cell or head and neck cancer. Partial responses were achieved by three patients: one hepatocellular carcinoma, two cutaneous melanoma. The study, taken as a whole, reports: At 0.1 to 3.0 mg/kg and by week 6, CD4+ and CD8+ T cells in the blood had expanded clonally.

Remarks on this clone: Its antigen remains unknown.

Measured with immunoSEQ multiplex PCR; TCRdb has only the in-frame clones, and not every one. This sample yields over 65,000 clones, of which more than 80% are seen a single time; approximately 2.2% belongs to the top ten. This CDR3 has 15 amino acids. With 6 bases removed from V and 1 base from J, the gap between germline ends came to 14 bases. Germline V gene data show CDR1 as MNHEY and CDR2 as SVGAGI. The sampling schedule covered blood at baseline, cycle 4 day 1, and cycle 7 day 1. The chain joins TRBV6-5 to TRBJ2-3; TRBD1 is a possible D gene (6 bases). This specimen was CD4+ or CD8+ T cells sorted from blood, taken in a trial of the OX40 agonist ivuxolimab. The receptor comes from an adult with an advanced solid tumor such as melanoma, head and neck, liver or kidney cancer. CDR3 region: CASSQGIVGTDTQYF. The CDR3 coding sequence is TGTGCCAGCAGCCAGGGGATTGTCGGCACAGATACGCAGTATTTT.